The 3 T cell receptor beta chains reported below all come from one sample, sequenced in a study of cytotoxic CD8 clonotypes in ibrutinib-treated CLL (dated by TCRdb to about 2021). The receptor library was made with the immunoSEQ multiplex PCR assay. TCRdb stores this immuneACCESS table with in-frame sequences only. Part of the clones is absent; in the studies checked, under half of the shortfall reflects unresolved V genes, and no reason is known for the rest. A total of about 310,000 clones appear in this sample, about 77% of them only once. 6.5% to 8.5% of the sample comes from the top ten. Sequences were derived from PBMCs, sampled before ibrutinib treatment. These receptors were collected from a human donor with chronic lymphocytic leukemia.

This clone has a single count. The rearrangement joins TRBV28 to TRBJ1-5; no clear D gene. The CDR3 length is 16 residues. Germline CDR1 is MDHEN and CDR2 is SYDVKM. Between the trimmed V and J ends, which lost 1 base and 6 bases, there was a span of 16 bases. CDR3 in amino acids: CASSLSSGFRVQPQHF. The CDR3 nucleotides are TGTGCCAGCAGTTTATCATCGGGGTTCCGGGTTCAGCCCCAGCATTTT.

CDR3 residues: CASSQDQGTKNIQYF. CDR3 bases: TGCGCCAGCAGCCAAGATCAGGGTACCAAAAACATTCAGTACTTC. V and J are TRBV4-3 and TRBJ2-4, with D tentatively TRBD1 (5 bases). Germline-derived CDR1 and CDR2 are LGHNA and YSLEER. Trimming cost V 0 bases and J 2 bases, with 8 bases left between them. The CDR3 has 15 amino acids.

V gene TRBV6-6 combines with J gene TRBJ1-1, with 11 positions matching TRBD1. The CDR3 spans 15 residues. CDR1 is MNHNY, CDR2 SVGAGI, per germline (reference sequence). With 5 bases clipped from V and 7 bases from J, the junction kept 9 bases outside the gene matches. The CDR3 reads CASSRRTGGISEAFF. CDR3 DNA sequence: TGTGCCAGCAGTCGCCGGACAGGGGGCATCAGTGAAGCTTTCTTT.